This T cell receptor (beta chain) was observed in a study of cytomegalovirus exposure and HLA in healthy donors. PCR used 60 Vbeta primers and 13 Jbeta primers. TCRdb's table, derived via immunoSEQ multiplex PCR, lists solely in-frame clones and lacks some. The repertoire has 130,000 to 150,000 clones, about 80% of them found once; the top ten carry around 8.8%. This clone was observed a handful of times. This receptor was obtained from a woman aged 55-69 years in good health and CMV-seropositive. The sequenced sample consisted of PBMCs.

CDR3 DNA sequence: TGTGCCATCACGGGGGGCACCGATCAGCCCCAGCATTTT. It specifies CAITGGTDQPQHF. The chain recombines TRBV10-3 with TRBJ1-5; TRBD1 might be the D (6 bases). The V end was cut by 7 bases, the J end by 5 bases, with 12 bases between. The CDR3 extends over 13 amino acids. Germline V gene sequence: CDR1 ENHRY, CDR2 SYGVKD.